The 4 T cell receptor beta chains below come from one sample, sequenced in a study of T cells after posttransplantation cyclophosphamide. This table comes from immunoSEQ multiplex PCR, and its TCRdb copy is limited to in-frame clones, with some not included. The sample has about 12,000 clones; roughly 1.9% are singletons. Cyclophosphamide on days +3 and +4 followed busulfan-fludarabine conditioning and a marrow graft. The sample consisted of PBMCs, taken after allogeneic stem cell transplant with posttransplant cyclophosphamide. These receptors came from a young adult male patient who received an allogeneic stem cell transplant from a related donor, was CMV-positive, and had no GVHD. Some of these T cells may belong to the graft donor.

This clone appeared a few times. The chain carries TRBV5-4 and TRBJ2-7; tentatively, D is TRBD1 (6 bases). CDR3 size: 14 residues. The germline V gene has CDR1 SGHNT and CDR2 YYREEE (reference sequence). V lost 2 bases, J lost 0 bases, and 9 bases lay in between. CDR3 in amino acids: CASSFAGDSYEQYF. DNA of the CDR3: TGTGCCAGCAGCTTTGCAGGGGACTCCTACGAGCAGTACTTC. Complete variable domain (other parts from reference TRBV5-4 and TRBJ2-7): ETGVTQSPTHLIKTRGQQVTLRCSSQSGHNTVSWYQQALGQGPQFIFQYYREEENGRGNFPPRFSGLQFPNYSSELNVNALELDDSALYLCASSFAGDSYEQYFGPGTRLTVT.

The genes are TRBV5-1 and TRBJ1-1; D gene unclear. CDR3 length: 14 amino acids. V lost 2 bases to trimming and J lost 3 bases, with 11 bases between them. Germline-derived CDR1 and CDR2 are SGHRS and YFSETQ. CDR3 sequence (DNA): TGCGCCAGCAGCTTAGTTGGCGCGGACACTGAAGCTTTCTTT. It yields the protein CASSLVGADTEAFF.

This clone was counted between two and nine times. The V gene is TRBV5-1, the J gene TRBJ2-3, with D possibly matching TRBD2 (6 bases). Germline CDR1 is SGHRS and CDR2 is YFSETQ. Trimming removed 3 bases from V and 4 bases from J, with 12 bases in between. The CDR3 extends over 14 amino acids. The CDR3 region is CASSSKAGPDTQYF. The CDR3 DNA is TGCGCCAGCAGCTCAAAAGCGGGTCCAGATACGCAGTATTTT. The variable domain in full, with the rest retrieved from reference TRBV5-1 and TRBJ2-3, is KAGVTQTPRYLIKTRGQQVTLSCSPISGHRSVSWYQQTPGQGLQFLFEYFSETQRNKGNFPGRFSGRQFSNSRSEMNVSTLELGDSALYLCASSSKAGPDTQYFGPGTRLTVL.

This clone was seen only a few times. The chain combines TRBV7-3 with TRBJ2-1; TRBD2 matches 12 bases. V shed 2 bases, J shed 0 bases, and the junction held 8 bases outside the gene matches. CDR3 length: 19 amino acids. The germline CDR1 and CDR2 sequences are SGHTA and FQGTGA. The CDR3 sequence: CASSLLPTTSGSSYNEQFF. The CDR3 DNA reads TGTGCCAGCAGCTTACTTCCTACGACTAGCGGGAGCTCCTACAATGAGCAGTTCTTC.